The 11 T cell receptor beta chains listed next were all sequenced from one sample in a study of blood T cell repertoires in COVID-19. Clones were read by immunoSEQ multiplex PCR, and TCRdb kept only the in-frame ones, dropping some. The sample has under 300,000 clones, approximately 80% seen once; the top ten hold roughly 1.9%. Sequencing was done on a sample of peripheral blood. These receptors were collected from a man in his thirties or forties who had recovered from COVID-19.

This clone appeared a single time. The chain carries TRBV5-1 and TRBJ2-7, with D maybe TRBD1 (5 bases). V lost 6 bases and J lost 3, with 7 bases in between. CDR3 length: 11 amino acids. CDR1 is SGHRS and CDR2 is YFSETQ in the germline V gene. This chain's CDR3 is CASKQGYEQYF. CDR3 sequence (DNA): TGCGCCAGCAAGCAGGGCTACGAGCAGTACTTC. The whole variable domain, filled in from reference TRBV5-1 and TRBJ2-7, reads KAGVTQTPRYLIKTRGQQVTLSCSPISGHRSVSWYQQTPGQGLQFLFEYFSETQRNKGNFPGRFSGRQFSNSRSEMNVSTLELGDSALYLCASKQGYEQYFGPGTRLTVT.

The J gene is TRBJ2-7, the V gene TRBV9; possibly TRBD2 for D (5 bases). This CDR3 contains 15 residues. V was clipped by 0 bases and J by 0 bases, with 10 bases between them. In germline, CDR1 is SGDLS, CDR2 YYNGEE. The CDR3 nucleotides are TGTGCCAGCAGCGTAGAAACGGGGAGCTCCTACGAGCAGTACTTC. This codes for CASSVETGSSYEQYF.

This sequence joins TRBV19 and TRBJ1-4, with unresolved D. Germline values: CDR1 LNHDA, CDR2 SQIVND (reference sequence). CDR3 length equals 15 residues. Trimming pared 3 bases from V and 0 bases from J, leaving 8 bases between. CDR3 coding DNA: TGTGCCAGTAGTATTGCCTATGCAACTAATGAAAAACTGTTTTTT. Its translation is CASSIAYATNEKLFF. The whole variable domain, remainder taken from reference TRBV19 and TRBJ1-4, is DGGITQSPKYLFRKEGQNVTLSCEQNLNHDAMYWYRQDPGQGLRLIYYSQIVNDFQKGDIAEGYSVSREKKESFPLTVTSAQKNPTAFYLCASSIAYATNEKLFFGSGTQLSVL.

The chain employs TRBV7-8 and TRBJ2-2, with D possibly TRBD2 on 5 matching bases. This CDR3 region has 11 residues. V gave up 7 bases and J gave up 7 bases, with 7 bases separating them. CDR1 and CDR2 (germline): SGHVS, FQNEAQ. For the CDR3, the DNA is TGTGCCAGCATCGGGGACGGGGAGCTGTTTTTT. Its protein is CASIGDGELFF.

CDR3: CASSSGGASEKLFF. The DNA of the CDR3 is TGTGCCAGCAGTTCAGGGGGCGCGAGTGAAAAACTGTTTTTT. The V gene is TRBV28, the J gene TRBJ1-4, with 8 bases identical to TRBD1. V lost 4 bases, J lost 7 bases, and 5 bases stayed unmatched. The CDR3 has 14 amino acids. The germline V gene encodes CDR1 MDHEN and CDR2 SYDVKM.

The rearrangement uses TRBV2 and TRBJ2-1; TRBD2 matches 8 bases. The CDR3 is made up of 14 amino acids. CDR1 and CDR2 from the germline V gene are SNHLY and FYNNEI. V shed 6 bases and J 6 bases; nucleotides not matched to a gene: 7. CDR3 nucleotides: TGTGCCAGCAGAGGGCTAGCGGGTCCCAATGAGCAGTTCTTC. It codes for CASRGLAGPNEQFF.

V and J are TRBV12-3 or TRBV12-4 and TRBJ2-1, with unresolved D. The length of the CDR3 is 13 residues. V dropped 3 bases and J dropped 7 bases, with 10 bases sitting between them. This CDR3 is CASSFTGTNEQFF. CDR3 in DNA: TGTGCCAGCAGTTTTACGGGTACGAATGAGCAGTTCTTC.

The genes are TRBV3-1 (or the pseudogene TRBV3-2) and TRBJ1-3; D perhaps matches TRBD1 (6 bases). Germline loops: CDR1 LGHDT, CDR2 YNNKEL (reference sequence). This CDR3 has 15 amino acids. The V end lost 4 bases, the J end lost 2 bases, and 12 bases lay between the germline ends. CDR3 region: CASSRVSGAGNTIYF. DNA for the CDR3: TGTGCCAGCAGCCGGGTTTCAGGGGCTGGAAACACCATATATTTT.

V gene TRBV7-3 combines with J gene TRBJ2-3; a weak D match, TRBD1 (6 bases). V shed 6 bases and J shed 4 bases, with 14 bases lying between them. Germline assignment: CDR1 SGHTA and CDR2 FQGTGA. This CDR3 is built from 14 residues. The CDR3 DNA is TGTGCCAGCAGTCATGAACCAGGGGCAGATACGCAGTATTTT. Encoded protein: CASSHEPGADTQYF.

V usage is TRBV6-5 and J usage is TRBJ2-5, with 8 nucleotides matching TRBD1. This CDR3 has 14 residues. From germline, CDR1 is MNHEY and CDR2 SVGAGI. V lost 7 bases and J lost 9; bases outside the gene matches: 13. CDR3 sequence reads: CASTNRQGPGAQYF. Here the CDR3 DNA reads TGTGCCAGCACCAACCGACAGGGGCCAGGGGCCCAGTACTTC.

Remarks on this clone: The same CDR3 is also encoded by other DNA sequences in this sample. The chain combines TRBV3-1 (or the pseudogene TRBV3-2) with TRBJ1-2; 9 bases fit TRBD1. The CDR3 length is 14 residues. Germline V gives CDR1 LGHDT, CDR2 YNNKEL (reference sequence). J lost 3 bases, V lost 1 base, and 0 bases had no gene match. The chain's CDR3 is CASSQGTGDYGYTF. As DNA, the CDR3 is TGTGCCAGCAGCCAAGGGACAGGGGACTATGGCTACACCTTC.